This record covers a single T cell receptor beta chain. What this receptor recognizes is not known. Base qualities are missing; no much larger clone stands one base away. The data originate from a study of blood T cells in healthy people across ages (dated by TCRdb to the mid-2010s). Study-wide context: In model experiments, roughly one uniquely barcoded TCR beta cDNA molecule per two T cells was captured by template switching. The study measured age-related changes in TCR beta repertoire diversity using deep sequencing normalized with unique cDNA molecular identifiers. The donors were divided into four age groups: young (average around 17 years), middle-aged (around 37), aged (under 70) and long-lived (approximately 74). To avoid experimental bias, donors of different ages were spread randomly across the sequencing lanes. Two additional independent replicas of 1 million unique cDNA reads from the same blood draw were analyzed for two donors (one aged 18 to 30 and one aged 80 or older).

General study outcomes and caveats: As age increased, observed TCR beta diversity per million T cells dropped in a roughly linear way, and a significant reduction was already evident by age roughly 36. A strong correlation was found between observed TCR beta diversity and the percentage of naive T cells measured by flow cytometry. Because the CMV infection status of the donors was unknown, age-related changes in expanded clonotypes may potentially have been confounded. Estimates of total diversity based on one million sequenced T cells were regarded as lower bounds and as underestimates. Conclusive comparison of naive and antigen-experienced compartments was prevented by the profiling of bulk unsorted PBMCs. Compared with the aged group, the long-lived group had more naive CD4+ T cells, fewer expanded clones and increased TCR diversity, suggesting age selection.

The donors were 40 or so Caucasian individuals from Russia, aged 6 to 90 years, who were systemically healthy. Ten milliliters of peripheral blood were drawn from each donor into EDTA-treated Vacutainer tubes. Ficoll-Paque density-gradient centrifugation was used to isolate PBMCs, with at least 6.5 million per sample. Total RNA, at least 5 micrograms per sample, was extracted from PBMCs with Trizol reagent. For every donor, flow cytometry on a PBMC aliquot measured the percentage of naive CD45RAhigh/CD27high T cells. From the germline V gene, CDR1 is SGHRS and CDR2 is YFSETQ. Clipping removes 4 bases from V and 4 bases from J, with 7 as the unmatched junction base count. The CDR3 holds 17 amino acids from the cysteine to the phenylalanine. The retained sequence is limited to the CDR3, 51 bases, with the frame set at the first base. The receptor library was made with 5' RACE. The listed sequencing device is Illumina HiSeq 2500. A second roughly 7 to 11 cycle PCR used a sample-barcoded 5' primer and a J-beta primer mix. A template-switch 5' adaptor carrying 12 random nucleotides introduced a unique molecular identifier onto each TCR beta cDNA molecule. At least 3 million CDR3-containing paired-end reads were obtained from each sample. The Mint cDNA synthesis kit, primed by a TRBC-specific oligonucleotide, was used to synthesize first-strand cDNA from all RNA. Following uracil-DNA glycosylase treatment, all cDNA underwent a first 18-cycle PCR with the universal primers M1SS and BC2_uni_R. From the authors' description of their analysis: For normalization, 1 million high-quality reads, each with a distinct molecular identifier, were randomly selected from each sample. Instead of being binned into consensus sequences, reads with shared molecular identifiers were discarded. MiTCR, run with a Q25 quality threshold and the strictest error-elimination algorithm, handled CDR3 identification, clonotype clustering and error correction. A nonparametric unseen species model using Euler transformation provided a lower-bound estimate of total TCR beta diversity. The raw public data were reprocessed by TCRdb itself: fastp quality trimming at Q25, MiXCR clonotype calling, in-frame beta chains only. Every CDR3 protein is listed once, alongside the most common genes and DNA of its rows. In this record, the V and J calls reflect TCRdb's handling and not the investigators' own analysis. The sample has about a million distinct CDR3 sequences on record, about 44% of them singletons. The top ten clones comprise 13% of the sample.

The rearrangement combines TRBV5-1 with TRBJ2-3; 15 bases in between match TRBD2. This receptor was identified in a man aged 30 to 39 in good health. The material sequenced was blood. At the DNA level, the sequence is TGCGCCAGCAGCCCCCGGACTAGCGGGGGGGCCGCAGATACGCAGTATTTT. Its translation is CASSPRTSGGAADTQYF.